These T cell receptor beta chains were read from a single sample in a study of OX40 agonist ivuxolimab in advanced cancers. Only in-frame clones appear in the TCRdb table, and some are missing; sequencing was by immunoSEQ multiplex PCR. This table has fewer than 50,000 clones, just under 95% appearing once. The source material was CD4+ or CD8+ T cells sorted from blood, sampled in a trial of the OX40 agonist ivuxolimab. The source is an adult with an advanced solid tumor such as melanoma, head and neck, liver or kidney cancer. Both conserved end residues are part of each CDR3. A D gene is named only where the DNA matches it firmly. Size is omitted from some rows. Given values are once, few, many or a class for expanded clones.

-	TRBV4-1	TRBJ2-2	-	CASSQVGGRTGELFF	TGCGCCAGCAGCCAAGTAGGGGGGCGCACCGGGGAGCTGTTTTTT
-	TRBV4-2	TRBJ1-4	TRBD1	CASSQGQDRAREKLFF	TGTGCCAGCAGCCAAGGGCAGGACAGGGCACGTGAAAAACTGTTTTTT
-	TRBV6-5	TRBJ2-2	-	CASRAPNTGELFF	TGTGCCAGCCGAGCTCCGAACACCGGGGAGCTGTTTTTT
-	TRBV6-5	TRBJ2-7	TRBD1	CASSMDRAGEQYF	TGTGCCAGCAGCATGGACAGGGCAGGCGAGCAGTACTTC
once	TRBV5-1	TRBJ2-2	-	CASSYTLNTGELFF	TGCGCCAGCAGCTACACCTTGAACACCGGGGAGCTGTTTTTT
-	TRBV19	TRBJ2-7	TRBD1	CASTTTGGDEQYF	TGTGCCAGTACCACGACAGGGGGTGACGAGCAGTACTTC
-	TRBV6-5	TRBJ2-1	TRBD2	CASSPTSGRDGEQFF	TGTGCCAGCAGCCCGACTAGCGGGAGAGACGGTGAGCAGTTCTTC
-	TRBV6-6	TRBJ1-2	-	CASSRDNYGYTF	TGTGCCAGCAGCAGGGACAACTATGGCTACACCTTC
-	TRBV4-3	TRBJ2-1	-	CASSQDLTGAYNEQFF	TGCGCCAGCAGCCAAGACTTGACTGGGGCCTACAATGAGCAGTTCTTC
-	TRBV13	TRBJ2-7	-	CASSLAHSRYEQYF	TGTGCCAGCAGCTTAGCGCACTCGCGCTACGAGCAGTACTTC
-	TRBV6-5	TRBJ1-5	TRBD1	CASSYDRGGDQPQHF	TGTGCCAGCAGTTACGACAGGGGAGGGGATCAGCCCCAGCATTTT
-	TRBV5-4	TRBJ2-2	-	CASSLASARGTGELFF	TGTGCCAGCAGCTTGGCTAGCGCCCGTGGAACCGGGGAGCTGTTTTTT
-	TRBV27	TRBJ2-1	-	CASSSLGLNEQFF	TGTGCCAGCAGTTCACTAGGTCTGAATGAGCAGTTCTTC
once	TRBV9	TRBJ2-2	TRBD2	CASSVASGNTGELFF	TGTGCCAGCAGCGTAGCTAGCGGGAACACCGGGGAGCTGTTTTTT
medium-sized	TRBV4-2	TRBJ2-7	-	CASSHPGDTEQYF	TGTGCCAGCAGCCACCCCGGTGACACCGAGCAGTACTTC
-	TRBV19	TRBJ2-7	TRBD1	CASSPLPDRGLEQYF	TGTGCCAGTAGTCCCCTTCCGGACAGGGGATTGGAGCAGTACTTC
-	TRBV14	TRBJ2-1	TRBD1	CASSSGTASYNEQFF	TGTGCCAGCAGCTCCGGGACAGCGTCCTACAATGAGCAGTTCTTC
-	TRBV6-5	TRBJ2-7	TRBD2	CASSYSGGAEQYF	TGTGCCAGCAGTTACTCGGGAGGGGCCGAGCAGTACTTC
-	TRBV5-4	TRBJ2-2	-	CASSHTENTGELFF	TGTGCCAGCAGCCACACAGAGAACACCGGGGAGCTGTTTTTT
-	TRBV19	TRBJ2-1	TRBD2	CASSIFSSGSPFYNEQFF	TGTGCCAGTAGTATTTTTTCTAGCGGGAGCCCTTTCTACAATGAGCAGTTCTTC
-	TRBV29-1	TRBJ1-1	TRBD1	CSVPTGITEAFF	TGCAGCGTTCCGACAGGGATCACTGAAGCTTTCTTT
-	TRBV4-1	TRBJ1-1	-	CASTGFGFANTEAFF	TGCGCCAGCACCGGCTTTGGGTTCGCGAACACTGAAGCTTTCTTT
-	TRBV5-4	TRBJ1-6	-	CASSFEGLNSPLHF	TGTGCCAGCAGCTTCGAGGGGCTCAATTCACCCCTCCACTTT
once	TRBV4-1	TRBJ2-5	TRBD2	CASSQLAGGPETQYF	TGCGCCAGCAGCCAACTAGCGGGAGGGCCGGAGACCCAGTACTTC
-	TRBV11-2	TRBJ2-1	TRBD1	CASSLTDRAVGNEQFF	TGTGCCAGCAGCTTAACCGACAGGGCGGTGGGCAATGAGCAGTTCTTC
once	TRBV7-2	TRBJ2-1	-	CASRLKAYNEQFF	TGTGCCAGCAGGTTGAAAGCCTACAATGAGCAGTTCTTC
-	TRBV6-6	TRBJ2-7	-	CASSYKEAPYEQYF	TGTGCCAGCAGTTACAAGGAGGCCCCCTACGAGCAGTACTTC
few	TRBV5-1	TRBJ2-3	TRBD2	CASASSGSTDTQYF	TGCGCCAGCGCTTCTAGCGGGAGCACAGATACGCAGTATTTT
-	TRBV28	TRBJ2-7	TRBD1	CASSSAGTGNEQYF	TGTGCCAGCAGTTCGGCCGGGACAGGGAACGAGCAGTACTTC
-	TRBV7-9	TRBJ2-3	TRBD2	CASSLGTSVTDTQYF	TGTGCCAGCAGTCTTGGGACTAGCGTAACAGATACGCAGTATTTT
-	TRBV28	TRBJ2-2	TRBD1	CASSLLTGGTGELFF	TGTGCCAGCAGTTTACTCACAGGGGGCACCGGGGAGCTGTTTTTT
-	TRBV9	TRBJ2-2	TRBD1	CASSEGQDGAGELFF	TGTGCCAGCAGCGAGGGACAGGATGGAGCCGGGGAGCTGTTTTTT
-	TRBV5-1	TRBJ1-2	TRBD1	CASSGGTGAPSYGYTF	TGCGCCAGCAGCGGCGGGACAGGGGCTCCCAGCTATGGCTACACCTTC
-	TRBV7-9	TRBJ2-3	TRBD2	CASSAAFSGSGDTQYF	TGTGCCAGCAGCGCCGCCTTCAGCGGGAGTGGAGATACGCAGTATTTT
-	TRBV7-9	TRBJ2-3	TRBD2	CASSLSGAGFTDTQYF	TGTGCCAGCAGCTTATCGGGAGCGGGGTTTACAGATACGCAGTATTTT
-	TRBV11-2	TRBJ2-5	TRBD2	CASSFLAGGQETQYF	TGTGCCAGCAGCTTCTTAGCGGGAGGCCAAGAGACCCAGTACTTC
-	TRBV7-9	TRBJ1-2	TRBD1	CASSLGAFGTGQRQDGYTF	TGTGCCAGCAGCTTAGGTGCGTTCGGGACAGGGCAAAGGCAAGATGGCTACACCTTC
-	TRBV6-6	TRBJ1-2	-	CASSYWAGTYGYTF	TGTGCCAGCAGTTACTGGGCCGGCACCTATGGCTACACCTTC
-	TRBV4-1	TRBJ2-1	TRBD2	CASSLTSGSYNEQFF	TGCGCCAGCAGCCTTACTAGCGGGAGTTATAATGAGCAGTTCTTC
-	TRBV10-1	TRBJ1-4	-	CASSDALGKLFF	TGCGCCAGCAGTGACGCCCTTGGAAAACTGTTTTTT
-	TRBV10-3	TRBJ2-1	-	CASGEPGYNEQFF	TGTGCCTCCGGGGAACCGGGATACAATGAGCAGTTCTTC
-	TRBV7-9	TRBJ2-1	TRBD1	CASSPGTGSSYNEQFF	TGTGCCAGCAGCCCTGGGACAGGATCATCCTACAATGAGCAGTTCTTC
-	TRBV19	TRBJ1-2	-	CASSVTLVYGYTF	TGTGCCAGTAGTGTGACCTTAGTCTATGGCTACACCTTC
-	TRBV6-1	TRBJ2-7	-	CASSDRDTFNQIYEQYF	TGTGCCAGCAGTGACCGGGACACATTTAATCAAATCTACGAGCAGTACTTC
-	TRBV9	TRBJ2-1	TRBD2	CASSLMSGRTRNEQFF	TGTGCCAGCAGCCTCATGAGCGGGAGAACGCGAAATGAGCAGTTCTTC
once	TRBV7-8	TRBJ2-1	-	CASSPRDSLQQSEQFF	TGTGCCAGCAGCCCCAGGGACTCTCTTCAACAGTCCGAGCAGTTCTTC
-	TRBV29-1	TRBJ2-1	-	CSVPWGYNEQFF	TGCAGCGTTCCCTGGGGGTACAATGAGCAGTTCTTC
-	TRBV27	TRBJ2-7	-	CASSPLPRIGRYEQYF	TGTGCCAGCAGTCCCCTGCCCCGCATCGGTAGGTACGAGCAGTACTTC
-	TRBV27	TRBJ2-5	-	CASSPITQGPMETQYF	TGTGCCAGCAGTCCCATTACACAGGGTCCCATGGAGACCCAGTACTTC